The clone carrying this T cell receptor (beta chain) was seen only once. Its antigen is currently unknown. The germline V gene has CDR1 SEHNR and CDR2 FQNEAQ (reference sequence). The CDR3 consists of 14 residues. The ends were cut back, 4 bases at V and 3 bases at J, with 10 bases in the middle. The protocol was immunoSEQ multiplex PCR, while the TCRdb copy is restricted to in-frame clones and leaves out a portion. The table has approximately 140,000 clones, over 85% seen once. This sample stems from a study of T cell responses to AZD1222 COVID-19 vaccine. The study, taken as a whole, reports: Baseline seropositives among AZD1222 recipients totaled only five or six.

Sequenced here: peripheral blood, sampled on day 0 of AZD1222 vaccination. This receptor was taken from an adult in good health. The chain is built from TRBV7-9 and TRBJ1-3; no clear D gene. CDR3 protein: CASSSPTIGNTIYF. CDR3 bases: TGTGCCAGCAGCTCACCGACAATTGGAAACACCATATATTTT. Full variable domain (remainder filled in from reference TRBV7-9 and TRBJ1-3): DTGVSQNPRHKITKRGQNVTFRCDPISEHNRLYWYRQTLGQGPEFLTYFQNEAQLEKSRLLSDRFSAERPKGSFSTLEIQRTEQGDSAMYLCASSSPTIGNTIYFGEGSWLTVV.